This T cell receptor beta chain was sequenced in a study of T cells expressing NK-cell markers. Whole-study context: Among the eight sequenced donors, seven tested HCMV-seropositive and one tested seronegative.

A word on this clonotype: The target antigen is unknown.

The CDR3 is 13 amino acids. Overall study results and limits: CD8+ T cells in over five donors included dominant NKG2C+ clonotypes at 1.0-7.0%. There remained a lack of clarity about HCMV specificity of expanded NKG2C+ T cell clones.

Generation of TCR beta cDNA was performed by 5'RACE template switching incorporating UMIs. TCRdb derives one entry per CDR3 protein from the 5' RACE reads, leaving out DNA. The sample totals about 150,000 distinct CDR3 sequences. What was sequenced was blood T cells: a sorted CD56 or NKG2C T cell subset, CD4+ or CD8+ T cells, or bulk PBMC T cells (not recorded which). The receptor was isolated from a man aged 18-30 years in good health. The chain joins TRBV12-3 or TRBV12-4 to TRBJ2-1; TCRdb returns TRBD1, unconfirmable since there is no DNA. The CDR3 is CASSLPGDNEQFF.